Listed below are T cell receptor beta chains from one sample, sequenced in a study of cytomegalovirus exposure and HLA in healthy donors. Method: immunoSEQ multiplex PCR; TCRdb's copy keeps in-frame clones and lacks some. This repertoire shows tens of thousands of clones, 72% found once; its top ten account for 11%. The sample was PBMCs. All receptors derive from a woman in her forties in good health and CMV-seropositive. CDR3s include the opening cysteine and the closing phenylalanine or tryptophan. A D gene is named only where the DNA matches it firmly. Some rows mark clone size as missing; the rest say once, few, many or name a class of expanded clone.

abundance	d_gene	j_gene	v_gene	CDR3aa
-	TRBD1	TRBJ1-1	TRBV6-5	CASSRDRGMNTEAFF
-	TRBD1	TRBJ2-7	TRBV2	CASSPTGGSYEQYF
-	-	TRBJ2-3	TRBV30	CAWSGTPISTDTQYF
-	-	TRBJ1-6	TRBV11-2	CASSVDRGPLHF
-	-	TRBJ1-6	TRBV27	CASSPGSSYNSPLHF
-	TRBD2	TRBJ2-3	TRBV9	CASSGGLAGATDTQYF
-	-	TRBJ2-1	TRBV5-1	CASSLVYNEQFF
-	TRBD1	TRBJ1-6	TRBV7-2	CASSFRTGGSAPLHF
-	-	TRBJ2-7	TRBV5-8	CASSLRLTGVYEQYF
-	TRBD1	TRBJ2-3	TRBV19	CASSIGGQAISTDTQYF
-	-	TRBJ1-1	TRBV6-5	CASRVRGQQNTEAFF
-	-	TRBJ1-5	TRBV19	CASSISQLYQPQHF
-	-	TRBJ1-3	TRBV5-1	CASSSDSSSGNTIYF
-	-	TRBJ2-3	TRBV5-1	CASSLAGEDTQYF
few	TRBD1	TRBJ1-5	TRBV19	CASSMGQGGNQPQHF
-	TRBD1	TRBJ1-6	TRBV27	CASRPGTGSNSPLHF
once	TRBD1	TRBJ1-2	TRBV19	CASKSGGSHYGYTF
-	TRBD1	TRBJ2-5	TRBV27	CASSLHPGGVGAETQYF
-	-	TRBJ2-5	TRBV19	CASSLPTGETQYF
-	TRBD1	TRBJ1-4	TRBV2	CASILRHPRGTVNEKLFF
-	TRBD2	TRBJ2-7	TRBV9	CASSVEGGGLYEQYF
-	-	TRBJ2-2	TRBV18	CASSHFEGDTGELFF
few	-	TRBJ1-4	TRBV2	CASSEGTDNEKLFF
-	TRBD2	TRBJ2-2	TRBV27	CASRGGDSRPIDTGELFF
-	-	TRBJ2-5	TRBV30	CAWSVRRRETQYF
-	-	TRBJ2-3	TRBV10-1	CASSGSGLTDTQYF
-	-	TRBJ2-1	TRBV30	CACQGDVDEQFF
-	-	TRBJ1-1	TRBV18	CASSPSGRTREGTEAFF